The rows below give T cell receptor beta chains drawn from one sample of a study of T-cell memory formation after mild COVID-19. Each CDR3 protein is one row after TCRdb ran MiXCR on the 5' RACE reads. The sample contains 250,000 to 300,000 distinct CDR3 sequences, more than 15% of which appear only once. The sequenced sample consisted of PBMCs or a T cell subset sorted from them (not recorded which). Source of these receptors: a young man who had mild COVID-19 (a few samples of this study predate the infection). Cell type and time point are not known. The CDR3 runs from the conserved cysteine through the conserved F or W. The order of the fields is clone size, V gene, D gene, J gene, CDR3 DNA, CDR3 protein. The D gene is left open where the match is weak. Where a row states a size, it is once, few, many or the class of an expanded clone; other rows omit it.

>few|TRBV28|.|TRBJ1-2
TGTGCCAGCAGTTCCCGACAGGATTTAATCGGTTATGGCTACACCTTC
CASSSRQDLIGYGYTF
>.|TRBV4-3|TRBD1|TRBJ2-6
TGCGCCAGCAGCCAGGCTACAGGGGGCATTGGGGCCAACGTCCTGACTTTC
CASSQATGGIGANVLTF
>many|TRBV9|.|TRBJ2-2
TGTGCCAGCAGCCCCCACACCGGGGAGCTGTTTTTT
CASSPHTGELFF
>few|TRBV10-3|.|TRBJ2-5
TGTGCCATCAGTGTGGGGCAGAACCAAGAGACCCAGTACTTC
CAISVGQNQETQYF
>few|TRBV6-2/TRBV6-3|TRBD1|TRBJ1-1
TGTGCCAGCAGTCCGTGGACCGGGACAGGACAAAGGAAAGCTTTCTTT
CASSPWTGTGQRKAFF
>.|TRBV20-1|TRBD1|TRBJ1-2
TGCAGTGCTAGGAGGACCCCCGGACAGGGGAGCTATGGCTACACCTTC
CSARRTPGQGSYGYTF
>.|TRBV5-1|TRBD2|TRBJ2-1
TGCGCCAGCAGCTTCACCGGGACTAGCGACAATGAGCAGTTCTTC
CASSFTGTSDNEQFF
>.|TRBV7-9|.|TRBJ2-1
TGTGCCAGCACCGCGGGTCGGGTGGAAAATGAGCAGTTCTTC
CASTAGRVENEQFF
>many|TRBV7-2|TRBD2|TRBJ2-1
TGTGCCAGCAGCTCCAGACTAGCGGGGTACAATGAGCAGTTCTTC
CASSSRLAGYNEQFF
>.|TRBV12-3/TRBV12-4|TRBD1|TRBJ1-3
TGTGCCAGCAGCCCCAGGACAGGGCCTGGAAACACCATATATTTT
CASSPRTGPGNTIYF
>.|TRBV3-1|.|TRBJ1-2
TGTGCCAGCAGTCGGACAGATCCGAATAACTATGGCTACACCTTC
CASSRTDPNNYGYTF
>few|TRBV4-3|.|TRBJ2-3
TGCGCCAGCAGCGACCACGGCACAGATACGCAGTATTTT
CASSDHGTDTQYF
>.|TRBV4-1|TRBD1|TRBJ2-5
TGCGCCAGCAGCGAATACAGGGGGCAAGAGACCCAGTACTTC
CASSEYRGQETQYF
>many|TRBV5-1|.|TRBJ2-7
TGCGCCAGCAGCTTGTGGAGTCTCCCCCGGGACTCGGACTACGAGCAGTACTTC
CASSLWSLPRDSDYEQYF
>.|TRBV3-1|.|TRBJ1-1
TGTGCCAGCAGCCAAACTCTAGGGGCTGAAGCTTTCTTT
CASSQTLGAEAFF
>.|TRBV9|.|TRBJ2-2
TGTGCCAGCAGCCACAGGGGGGGCACCGGGGAGCTGTTTTTT
CASSHRGGTGELFF
>.|TRBV4-1|.|TRBJ2-2
TGCGCCAGCAGCCTAGGGACGTACACCGGGGAGCTGTTTTTT
CASSLGTYTGELFF
>.|TRBV9|.|TRBJ2-3
TGTGCCAGCAGCGTACGCGGGATGGGACGCACAGATACGCAGTATTTT
CASSVRGMGRTDTQYF
>few|TRBV7-3|.|TRBJ1-6
TGTGCCAGCAGCTTGGTCGGGGACCGGAGTTCACCCCTCCACTTT
CASSLVGDRSSPLHF
>.|TRBV11-2|.|TRBJ2-3
TGTGCCAGCAGCTTAGAGTTCGGCACAGATACGCAGTATTTT
CASSLEFGTDTQYF